This is a list of T cell receptor beta chains from one sample in a study of blood T cells in healthy people across ages. Each CDR3 protein gets one entry after TCRdb re-called the 5' RACE reads with MiXCR. The sample yields approximately 670,000 distinct CDR3 sequences, less than 45% seen once. Sequenced input: blood. Every receptor here comes from a man of 80 years or more in good health. CDR3s leave out the opening cysteine and the closing phenylalanine or tryptophan. The D gene is left open where the match is weak.

j_gene: TRBJ2-7; d_gene: -; v_gene: TRBV6-5; CDR3aa: ASSFDSAYEQY
j_gene: TRBJ1-6; d_gene: TRBD1; v_gene: TRBV4-3; CDR3aa: ASSLGGQYNSPLH
j_gene: TRBJ2-1; d_gene: TRBD2; v_gene: TRBV7-2; CDR3aa: ASSRTSGSYNEQF
j_gene: TRBJ2-7; d_gene: -; v_gene: TRBV5-1; CDR3aa: ASSLESSTYEQY
j_gene: TRBJ2-5; d_gene: -; v_gene: TRBV28; CDR3aa: ASSSRTGKVGETQY
j_gene: TRBJ2-1; d_gene: TRBD2; v_gene: TRBV11-2; CDR3aa: ASSPTLAGGGYNEQF
j_gene: TRBJ1-2; d_gene: -; v_gene: TRBV29-1; CDR3aa: SAWVGGLGYT
j_gene: TRBJ2-5; d_gene: -; v_gene: TRBV21-1; CDR3aa: ASSKSLERETQY
j_gene: TRBJ1-4; d_gene: -; v_gene: TRBV27; CDR3aa: ASSTTDADEKLF
j_gene: TRBJ1-1; d_gene: -; v_gene: TRBV6-5; CDR3aa: ASSYSWSGSANTEAF
j_gene: TRBJ2-1; d_gene: TRBD1; v_gene: TRBV20-1; CDR3aa: SAHPGQLGSYNEQF
j_gene: TRBJ1-4; d_gene: -; v_gene: TRBV5-1; CDR3aa: ASSSDSRAEKLF
j_gene: TRBJ1-1; d_gene: -; v_gene: TRBV30; CDR3aa: AWSPRQAYRVGAF
j_gene: TRBJ1-2; d_gene: -; v_gene: TRBV20-1; CDR3aa: SASGGSHYGYT
j_gene: TRBJ2-3; d_gene: -; v_gene: TRBV7-2; CDR3aa: ASSPQDRGRTDTQY
j_gene: TRBJ2-1; d_gene: TRBD1; v_gene: TRBV3-1; CDR3aa: ASSHGTGVF